Shown below are 2 T cell receptor beta chains from a single sample sequenced in a study of T cells in women clearing cervical HPV infection. Sequencing used immunoSEQ multiplex PCR; TCRdb keeps in-frame clones, though not all of them. In total, the table holds about 22,000 clones. The specimen was blood buffy coat. The receptors derive from a woman between 18 and 75 years old with a cervical HPV16 infection that either progressed to CIN3+ or cleared (not recorded which).

Comments on this clone: Read coverage stops 3 residues before the CDR3 terminus; the germline J gene supplies the remainder. The chain uses TRBV2 and TRBJ2-7; TRBD2 matches 10 bases. This CDR3 spans 15 amino acids. V lost 9 bases and J lost 3; bases outside the gene matches: 11. The germline gives CDR1 SNHLY, CDR2 FYNNEI. Partial CDR3 DNA: TGTGCCAGTAGGCCTTGGTTAGCGGGGGGCTACGAG. Protein sequence: CASRPWLAGGYE. The CDR3 in full is CASRPWLAGGYEQYF.

Points on this clone: Read sequence stops 3 residues before the CDR3 end, and the germline J gene provides the missing end. The chain recombines TRBV9 with TRBJ2-7; 9 bases map to TRBD2. The CDR3 has 16 residues. V was pared by 4 bases and J by 2 bases, with 10 bases of the junction left unmatched. The germline V gene has CDR1 SGDLS and CDR2 YYNGEE. The CDR3: CASSTTSGQRTYEQYF. The sequenced CDR3 bases are TGTGCCAGCAGCACTACTAGCGGGCAGAGAACCTACGAG.